This T cell receptor (beta chain) was sequenced during a study of T cells in Graves' hyperthyroidism and ophthalmopathy. This clonotype has more than one count but fewer than ten. V dropped 6 bases and J dropped 6 bases, with 4 bases sitting between them. The germline CDR1 and CDR2 sequences are DFQATT and SNEGSKA (reference sequence). The CDR3 loop spans 9 amino acids. Using RNA transcripts as the source, TCR beta CDR3 regions were amplified. Using the HTBI primer set, a first-round RT-PCR was run on the TCR CDR3. TCRdb used MiXCR to reprocess the multiplex PCR reads, holding one entry per CDR3 protein. The table lists more than 75,000 distinct CDR3 sequences, 51% of them singletons, with 25% to 30% in the top ten.

Sequenced input: blood. This receptor was identified in a woman aged 40-49 years with Graves' hyperthyroidism. The gene calls are TRBV20-1 and TRBJ2-3; no firm D call. The CDR3: CSAPDTQYF. The CDR3 DNA reads as TGCAGTGCCCCTGATACGCAGTATTTT.